The TCR beta chain described here comes from a study of blood T cell repertoires in COVID-19. Residents of about two dozen US areas, aged about 18 to 100 years, made up the participants. TCRdb keeps only in-frame clones here, not all; method: immunoSEQ multiplex PCR. The sample has fewer than 200,000 clones, 88% seen once. The receptor's source is a woman aged 18-35 years who had recovered from COVID-19. Sequencing input: PBMCs or T cells enriched from blood (not recorded which).

As DNA, the CDR3 is TGTGCCAGCAGGCGACAGGGTTCTGAAGCTTTCTTT. This encodes CASRRQGSEAFF. The rearrangement links TRBV12-3 or TRBV12-4 to TRBJ1-1; 7 bases match TRBD1. Trimming at V came to 6 bases and at J to 6 bases, leaving 4 bases not matched to a gene. This CDR3 comprises 12 residues.